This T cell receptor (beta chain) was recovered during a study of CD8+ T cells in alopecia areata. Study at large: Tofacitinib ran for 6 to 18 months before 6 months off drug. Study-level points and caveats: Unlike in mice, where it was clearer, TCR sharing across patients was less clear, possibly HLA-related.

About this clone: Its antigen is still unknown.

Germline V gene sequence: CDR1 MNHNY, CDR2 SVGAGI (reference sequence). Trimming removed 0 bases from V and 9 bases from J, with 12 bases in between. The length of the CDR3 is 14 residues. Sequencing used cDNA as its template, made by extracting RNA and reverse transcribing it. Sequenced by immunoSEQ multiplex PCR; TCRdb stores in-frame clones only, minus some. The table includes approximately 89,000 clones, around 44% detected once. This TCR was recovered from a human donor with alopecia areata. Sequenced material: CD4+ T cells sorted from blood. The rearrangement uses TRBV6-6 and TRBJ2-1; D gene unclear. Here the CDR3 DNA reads TGTGCCAGCAGTTACTCGACCTCTAAGCCTGAGCAGTTCTTC. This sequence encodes CASSYSTSKPEQFF.